The 29 T cell receptor beta chains presented below share a single source sample, sequenced in a study of tumor and adjacent non-tumor tissue in lung cancer. TCRbeta libraries were built with three rounds of nested PCR, modified from ARM-PCR. MiXCR, applied by TCRdb to the multiplex PCR reads, yields one record per CDR3 protein. This sample carries approximately 76,000 distinct CDR3 sequences, roughly 75% of them seen once, and the ten largest clones take roughly an eighth. This sample's RNA came from whole unsorted tissue. Sequencing was performed on lung tumor tissue. Receptors were obtained from a woman aged 70-85 years with non-small cell lung cancer.

Points on this clonotype: The junction and the germline gene differ at one end; a read error may be behind it. The chain joins TRBV20-1 to TRBJ2-1, with D perhaps matching TRBD2 (6 bases). Germline V CDR1 and CDR2: DFQATT, SNEGSKA (reference sequence). This CDR3 region has 15 residues. This CDR3 reads CSARDGAGRGNEQLF. CDR3 in DNA: TGCAGTGCTAGAGATGGCGCGGGACGCGGCAATGAGCAGCTCTTC.

For this clonotype: A much larger clone differs from this one at a single base, so this may be a read error. This rearrangement joins TRBV20-1 to TRBJ1-4; the match to TRBD1 covers 7 bases. V dropped 0 bases and J dropped 7; count of bases not matched to a gene: 2. The CDR3 length is 13 residues. Germline CDR1 and CDR2: DFQATT and SNEGSKA (reference sequence). CDR3 amino acids: CSARDQGGEKLFF. The DNA of the CDR3 is TGCAGTGCTAGAGATCAGGGGGGTGAAAAACTGTTTTTT.

A word on this clonotype: This likely comes from a read error, as the CDR3 has no conserved phenylalanine or tryptophan at its end. This chain links TRBV10-3 with TRBJ2-7; the match to TRBD1 covers 7 bases. V was pared by 9 bases and J by 3 bases, with 8 bases of the junction left unmatched. Looked up from germline, CDR1 is ENHRY and CDR2 is SYGVKD. The CDR3 has 13 amino acids. In DNA, the CDR3 is TGTGCCATGCAACCGGGACAGTTCTACGAGCAGTACTCC. This encodes CAMQPGQFYEQYS.

The chain uses TRBV11-3 and TRBJ2-3, with D perhaps TRBD2 (5 bases). Looked up from germline, CDR1 is SGHNT and CDR2 is YENEEA. The CDR3 extends over 15 amino acids. V lost 0 bases, J lost 5 bases, and 12 bases lay in between. Written as DNA, the CDR3 is TGTGCCAGCAGCTTAGATGCGGGTCGCCTAGATACGCAGTATTTT. Translating it yields CASSLDAGRLDTQYF. The full variable domain, rest sourced from reference TRBV11-3 and TRBJ2-3, is EAGVVQSPRYKIIEKKQPVAFWCNPISGHNTLYWYLQNLGQGPELLIRYENEEAVDDSQLPKDRFSAERLKGVDSTLKIQPAELGDSAVYLCASSLDAGRLDTQYFGPGTRLTVL.

A remark on this clonotype: One base away lies a much larger clone, so this may be a sequencing read error. Likely a read error: the CDR3 ends without its conserved phenylalanine or tryptophan. The genes are TRBV10-2 and TRBJ1-5; D unresolved. Germline V gives CDR1 WSHSY, CDR2 SAAADI. This CDR3 has 13 amino acids. Trimming took off 4 bases at V and 4 bases at J, with 8 bases between the two ends. The CDR3 sequence is CASSVRGNQPQHL. The DNA for the CDR3 is TGCGCCAGCAGTGTTCGTGGGAATCAGCCCCAGCATCTT.

The CDR3 loop is CASSSLEAVASDTQYF. The DNA for the CDR3 is TGTGCCAGCAGTTCTCTGGAGGCCGTGGCATCAGATACGCAGTATTTT. J is TRBJ2-3 and V is TRBV25-1; a weak D match, TRBD2 (5 bases). Germline V gives CDR1 MGHDK, CDR2 SYGVNS. The CDR3 covers 16 residues. V lost 5 bases, J lost 4 bases, and 19 bases lay in between. The whole variable domain, filled in from reference TRBV25-1 and TRBJ2-3, reads EADIYQTPRYLVIGTGKKITLECSQTMGHDKMYWYQQDPGMELHLIHYSYGVNSTEKGDLSSESTVSRIRTEHFPLTLESARPSHTSQYLCASSSLEAVASDTQYFGPGTRLTVL.

This clonotype was found a few times. This chain connects TRBV11-2 to TRBJ1-2, with unresolved D. Per germline, CDR1 SGHAT and CDR2 FQNNGV. CDR3 size: 14 residues. V was clipped by 0 bases and J by 4 bases, with 9 bases between them. CDR3 DNA: TGTGCCAGCAGCTTAGATTTTAGGAGCTATGGCTACACCTTC. Translated, it gives CASSLDFRSYGYTF.

In regard to this clonotype: The conserved closing phenylalanine or tryptophan is absent in this CDR3, likely reflecting a read error. The chain links TRBV10-2 to TRBJ2-7, with TRBD2 matching 8 bases. The CDR3 covers 13 residues. Per the germline V gene, CDR1 is WSHSY and CDR2 is SAAADI. This CDR3 reads CATTSGSSYEQYL. The CDR3 DNA reads TGCGCGACTACTAGCGGAAGCTCCTACGAGCAGTACCTC.

On this clonotype itself: One junction end does not reproduce the germline sequence, and a read error may be involved. This rearrangement joins TRBV6-5 to TRBJ2-3; D gene uncertain. CDR1 and CDR2 from the germline V gene are MNHEY and SVGAGI. The CDR3 is 15 residues long. The CDR3 reads CARSYSFMSTNTQYF. CDR3 DNA sequence: TGTGCCCGCAGTTACTCGTTTATGAGCACAAATACGCAGTATTTT.

In the case of this clonotype: A much larger clone differs from this one at a single base, so this may be a read error. The rearrangement joins TRBV28 to TRBJ2-2; TRBD2 agrees at 7 bases. This CDR3 is built from 16 residues. Germline CDR1 reads MDHEN; CDR2 reads SYDVKM. The CDR3, as DNA: TGTGCCAGCAGTTTAAGCGGGGACGCGAACACCGGGAAGCTGTTTTTT. Its translation is CASSLSGDANTGKLFF.

With respect to this clonotype: An end of the junction does not agree with germline; a read error may underlie this. This chain links TRBV29-1 with TRBJ2-1; 7 positions match TRBD1. CDR1 is SQVTM and CDR2 is ANQGSEA in the germline V gene. This CDR3 spans 12 amino acids. DNA for the CDR3: TGCAGCGTTGCCAGAGGGGGCAATGAGCAGCTCTTC. It is translated as CSVARGGNEQLF.

This clonotype occurred many times. V usage is TRBV5-1 and J usage is TRBJ2-1; D remains unclear. The CDR3 is 13 amino acids. V was shortened by 4 bases and J by 5 bases, with 10 bases between the two germline ends. CDR1 and CDR2 from the germline V gene are SGHRS and YFSETQ. This CDR3 reads CASSTLLDNEQFF. CDR3 nucleotide sequence: TGCGCCAGCAGCACTCTTTTGGACAATGAGCAGTTCTTC.

On this clonotype: As the CDR3 is not closed by the conserved phenylalanine or tryptophan, this likely results from a read error. The chain carries TRBV6-5 and TRBJ1-3; D remains unclear. The CDR3 length is 12 residues. The germline V gene encodes CDR1 MNHEY and CDR2 SVGAGI. CDR3 bases: TGTACCAGCGTGAACTCTGGAAACACCATATATCTC. It codes for CTSVNSGNTIYL.

The table lists this clonotype with a count of one. The junction does not match germline at one end; this may be a read error. V and J are TRBV29-1 and TRBJ2-3; D may match TRBD1 or TRBD2 (5 bases each). The CDR3 has 14 amino acids. CDR1 and CDR2 (germline): SQVTM, ANQGSEA. CDR3 in DNA: TGCAGCGTTGAGGGGGTGGAACACACGGATACGCACTATTTT. Amino acids: CSVEGVEHTDTHYF.

As regards this clonotype: The conserved closing phenylalanine or tryptophan is absent in this CDR3, likely reflecting a read error. The chain employs TRBV6-5 and TRBJ2-1; D not certain. The end of the DNA is better explained by TRBJ2-4, so the J call may be wrong. CDR3 size: 12 residues. Germline assignment: CDR1 MNHEY and CDR2 SVGAGI. The chain's CDR3 is CTSSGLSGFQYS. Here the CDR3 DNA reads TGTACCAGCAGTGGCTTATCCGGGTTTCAGTACTCC.

About this clonotype: A much larger clonotype is one base distant, so this may be a read error. This CDR3 fails to terminate in the conserved phenylalanine or tryptophan, so it likely reflects a read error. The limits of the CDR3 on the DNA are not certain, so only TCRdb's listed CDR3 is given. V gene TRBV4-1 combines with J gene TRBJ2-1. The CDR3 spans 12 residues, counting both ends. Germline V CDR1 and CDR2: MGHRA, YSYEKL. CDR3 protein: CASSQDEDGQLS.

As to this clonotype: A much larger clone differs by one base, so this may be a read error. The chain joins TRBV6-1 to TRBJ2-7; 9 bases line up with TRBD2. CDR1 and CDR2 from the germline V gene are MNHNS and SASEGT. The CDR3 runs 13 residues. Losses at the gene ends were 3 bases for V and 9 bases for J; bases not matched to a gene: 6. The CDR3 DNA sequence: TGTGCCAGCAGTGAGGGACTAGCCTGCGTGCAGTACTTC. This gives the protein CASSEGLACVQYF.

This clonotype was seen only once. The chain uses TRBV6-2 or TRBV6-3 and TRBJ2-1, with 9 nucleotides matching TRBD2. The CDR3 spans 16 residues. V gave up 4 bases and J gave up 4 bases; unmatched junction bases: 8. CDR1 is MNHEY and CDR2 is SVGEGT in the germline V gene. The CDR3 region has the DNA TGTGCCAGCAGTTGCAGAGCGGGAGGACTATACAATGAGCAGTTCTTC. This gives the protein CASSCRAGGLYNEQFF.

This clonotype has a handful of counts. A single base separates this from a much larger clone, so it may be a read error. This rearrangement joins TRBV28 to TRBJ2-1, with TRBD2 as a possible D gene (5 bases). Germline CDR1 is MDHEN and CDR2 is SYDVKM. The CDR3 consists of 16 residues. DNA for the CDR3: TGTGCCAGCAGTTTAGTGCTTGGACTGACCTACAATGGGCAGTTCTTC. Amino acids: CASSLVLGLTYNGQFF.

Note on this clonotype: At one boundary the junction diverges from the germline segment, which might be a read error. The chain employs TRBV13 and TRBJ1-1; TRBD1 is a possible D gene (6 bases). The length of the CDR3 is 15 residues. CDR1 is PRHDT, CDR2 FYEKMQ, per germline (reference sequence). CDR3 coding DNA: TGTGCCAGCAGTACGGACAGACTTATGAGCACTGAAGTTTTCTTT. It translates to CASSTDRLMSTEVFF.

This clonotype was seen only once. The V and J genes are TRBV30 and TRBJ1-5; possibly TRBD1 for D (5 bases). The CDR3 extends over 13 amino acids. Trimming left V 3 bases short and J 5 bases short, with 11 bases between. Germline assignment: CDR1 GTSNPN and CDR2 SVGIG (reference sequence). CDR3: CAWSLIGDQPQHF. The CDR3 nucleotides are TGTGCCTGGAGCCTAATAGGGGATCAGCCCCAGCATTTT.

CDR3 nucleotides: TGTGCCATCAGTGGGTCAGTACAGGGGGAGTCCCAGTACTTC. It codes for CAISGSVQGESQYF. This chain connects TRBV10-3 to TRBJ2-5; 8 bases align to TRBD1. Germline-derived CDR1 and CDR2 are ENHRY and SYGVKD. This CDR3 region has 14 residues. The V and J ends lost 4 bases and 9 bases, in that order; junction bases with no gene match: 10.

On this clonotype itself: Since a much larger clone is just one base distant, this may be a read error. The chain carries TRBV28 and TRBJ1-2; D is perhaps TRBD1 (6 bases). V lost 6 bases and J 10 bases, leaving 15 bases between the germline ends. Germline CDR1 is MDHEN and CDR2 is SYDVKM. The CDR3 totals 12 residues. CDR3 sequence: CASRPGVFDYTF. CDR3 DNA: TGTGCCAGCAGACCAGGGGTTTTTGACTACACCTTC.

Regarding this clonotype: At one end, the junction sequence differs from germline, possibly due to a read error. This chain uses TRBV24-1 with TRBJ2-3; TRBD1 might be the D (5 bases). The germline gives CDR1 KGHDR, CDR2 SFDVKD. The length of the CDR3 is 15 residues. The CDR3 is CAISESRANTDAQYF. The CDR3 DNA reads as TGTGCCATCAGTGAAAGCAGGGCCAACACAGATGCGCAGTATTTT.

The J gene is TRBJ2-7, the V gene TRBV20-1; D is undetermined. Trimming took 3 bases from V and 3 from J, leaving 6 bases between them. The CDR3 runs 11 residues. CDR1 is DFQATT and CDR2 is SNEGSKA in the germline V gene (reference sequence). The CDR3 bases are TGCAGTGCTAGCCGCAGCTACGAGCAGTACTTC. It encodes CSASRSYEQYF.

This sequence joins TRBV28 and TRBJ2-1, with TRBD2 matching 8 bases. Per the germline V gene, CDR1 is MDHEN and CDR2 is SYDVKM. The J segment lost 2 bases and the V segment lost 2 bases, leaving 5 bases of the junction unmatched. The CDR3 totals 16 residues. CDR3 amino acids: CASSLRPGGPYNEQFF. As DNA, the CDR3 is TGTGCCAGCAGTTTAAGGCCGGGAGGGCCCTACAATGAGCAGTTCTTC. The full variable domain, rest sourced from reference TRBV28 and TRBJ2-1, is DVKVTQSSRYLVKRTGEKVFLECVQDMDHENMFWYRQDPGLGLRLIYFSYDVKMKEKGDIPEGYSVSREKKERFSLILESASTNQTSMYLCASSLRPGGPYNEQFFGPGTRLTVL.

V is TRBV28 and J is TRBJ1-5, with D unclear. The closer fit of TRBJ2-3 to the DNA end suggests the J call may be wrong. The CDR3 extends over 12 amino acids. Germline assignment: CDR1 MDHEN and CDR2 SYDVKM. CDR3 sequence reads: CASRRSNQHQYF. CDR3 DNA sequence: TGTGCCAGCAGGCGTTCTAATCAGCACCAGTATTTT.

This clonotype was found many times. The CDR3 DNA reads TGTGCCAGCAGCCAAGAGTACAGCGGGAGGGATACGCAGTATTTT. Protein product: CASSQEYSGRDTQYF. The chain couples TRBV4-2 to TRBJ2-3, with 9 bases identical to TRBD2. The length of the CDR3 is 15 residues. Germline V CDR1 and CDR2: LGHNA, YNFKEQ. Trimming removed 0 bases from V and 6 bases from J; junction bases left unmatched: 4.

To note about this clonotype: At one boundary the junction diverges from the germline segment, which might be a read error. V gene TRBV29-1 combines with J gene TRBJ2-2; D is tentatively TRBD1 or TRBD2 (6 bases each). The germline V gene encodes CDR1 SQVTM and CDR2 ANQGSEA. This CDR3 comprises 12 residues. CDR3 in DNA: TGCAGCGTCAACGGGGGCTCCGGGGAACTGTTTTTT. As protein: CSVNGGSGELFF.